This T cell receptor beta chain was profiled in a study of a mutant IDH1 vaccine in newly diagnosed glioma. Study background: The first vaccination came 4-6 weeks after radiotherapy alone, or with temozolomide cycles. The therapy given earlier, which was standard therapy, consisted of radiotherapy, temozolomide, or both, and most of the patients received both.

Trimming took off 3 bases at V and 5 bases at J, with 17 bases between the two ends. CDR1 and CDR2 from the germline V gene are SGHRS and YFSETQ. The CDR3 totals 15 residues. The assay was immunoSEQ multiplex PCR, and TCRdb's table has in-frame clones only and misses some. The sample consists of 70,000 to 90,000 clones, around 85% of them appearing once. Points from the study as a whole: Top-clonotype changes in peripheral T cells seemed unrelated to pseudoprogression.

A word on this clone: The antigen remains undetermined.

Time point described: week 23, last vaccination. The investigators gave 300 ug of mutant IDH1 20-mer peptide in each vaccine dose, together with topical imiquimod. New WHO grade 3 or 4 astrocytomas that were IDH1-mutant and ATRX-lost occurred in the donors. The source is a man aged 30-40 years with glioma. Some clones in this sample may be carry-over from other donors' samples. The chain has TRBV5-1 and TRBJ1-1, with D possibly matching TRBD1 (6 bases). The sample in question was PBMCs, obtained from a glioma patient whose treatment included an IDH1 peptide vaccine. The DNA for the CDR3 is TGCGCCAGCAGCTCCTCAATTTTAGGGGGAACTGAAGCTTTCTTT. It specifies CASSSSILGGTEAFF.